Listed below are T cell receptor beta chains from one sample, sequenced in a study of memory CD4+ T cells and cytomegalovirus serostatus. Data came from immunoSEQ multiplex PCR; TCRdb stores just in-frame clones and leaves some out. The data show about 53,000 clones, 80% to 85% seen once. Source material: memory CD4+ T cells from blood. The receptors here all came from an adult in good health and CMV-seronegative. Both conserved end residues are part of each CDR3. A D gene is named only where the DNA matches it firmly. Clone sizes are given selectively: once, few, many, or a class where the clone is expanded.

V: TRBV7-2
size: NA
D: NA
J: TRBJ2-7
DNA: TGTGCCAGCAGCCCCCGGACAGACACCTACGAGCAGTACTTC
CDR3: CASSPRTDTYEQYF

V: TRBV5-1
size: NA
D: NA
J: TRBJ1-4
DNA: TGCGCCAGCAGTCGCACCACGGGCCCAAATGAAAAACTGTTTTTT
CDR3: CASSRTTGPNEKLFF

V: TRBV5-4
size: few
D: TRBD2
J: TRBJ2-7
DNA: TGTGCCAGCAGCTTGGGTAGCGGGAGGGCCTACGAGCAGTACTTC
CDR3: CASSLGSGRAYEQYF

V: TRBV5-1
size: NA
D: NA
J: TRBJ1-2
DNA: TGCGCCAGCAGCAGGGCAGAGAACTATGGCTACACCTTC
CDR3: CASSRAENYGYTF

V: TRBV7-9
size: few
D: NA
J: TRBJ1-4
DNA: TGTGCCAGCAGCTCGTTAACAGGGATGGGGGGAGGAAAACTGTTTTTT
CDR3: CASSSLTGMGGGKLFF

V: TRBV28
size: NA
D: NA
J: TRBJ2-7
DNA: TGTGCCAGCGCGGACAGATACGAGCAGTACTTC
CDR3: CASADRYEQYF

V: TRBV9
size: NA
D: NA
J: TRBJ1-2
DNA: TGTGCCAGCAGCCGCCGACCCGGGGGGGACTATGGCTACACCTTC
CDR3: CASSRRPGGDYGYTF

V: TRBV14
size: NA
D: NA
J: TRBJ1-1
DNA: TGTGCCAGCAGGTTTTACGGGGAGAACACTGAAGCTTTCTTT
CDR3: CASRFYGENTEAFF

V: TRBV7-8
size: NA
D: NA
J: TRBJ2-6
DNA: TGTGCCAGCAGATTCGGTTCGCGCCATTTGAGGGGGGCCAACGTCCTGACTTTC
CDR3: CASRFGSRHLRGANVLTF

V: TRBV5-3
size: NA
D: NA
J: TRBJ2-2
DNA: TGTGCCAGAAGGTCCCGGGGGACCGGGGAGCTGTTTTTT
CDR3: CARRSRGTGELFF

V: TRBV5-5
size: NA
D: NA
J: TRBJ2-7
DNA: TGTGCCAGCAGCTTGGGGACATCGACAGATTACGAGCAGTACTTC
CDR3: CASSLGTSTDYEQYF

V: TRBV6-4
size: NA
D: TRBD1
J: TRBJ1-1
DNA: TGTGCCAGCAGTTCCCCGGACAGGAAAGCTTTCTTT
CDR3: CASSSPDRKAFF

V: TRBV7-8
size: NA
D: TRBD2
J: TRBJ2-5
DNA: TGTGCCAGCAGCAAAACTAGCGGGAGTCGATTAGAGACCCAGTACTTC
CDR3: CASSKTSGSRLETQYF

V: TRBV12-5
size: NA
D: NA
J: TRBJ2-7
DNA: TGTGCTAGTGGTCTCGGGACACCCGGAAGCTACGAGCAGTACTTC
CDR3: CASGLGTPGSYEQYF

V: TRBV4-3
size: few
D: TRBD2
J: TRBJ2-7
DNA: TGCGCCAGCAGCCAAGCTTTTGCGGGAGGTCTCTACGAGCAGTACTTC
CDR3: CASSQAFAGGLYEQYF

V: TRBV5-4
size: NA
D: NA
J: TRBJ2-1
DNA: TGTGCCAGCAGCCTCACAGGGAACCCCGGGAATGAGCAGTTCTTC
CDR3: CASSLTGNPGNEQFF

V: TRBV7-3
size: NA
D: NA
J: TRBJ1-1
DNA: TGTGCCAGCAGCTTGGGGGTTAAGGCAGAAGCTTTCTTT
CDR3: CASSLGVKAEAFF

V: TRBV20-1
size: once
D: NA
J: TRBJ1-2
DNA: TGCAGTGCCTTCGACTATGGCTACACCTTC
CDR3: CSAFDYGYTF

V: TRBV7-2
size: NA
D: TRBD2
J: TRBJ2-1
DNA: TGTGCCAGCAGCCTGGGACTACGCCAGGGTGAGCAGTTCTTC
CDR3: CASSLGLRQGEQFF

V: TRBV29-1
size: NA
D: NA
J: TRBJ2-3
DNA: TGCAGCGTTGAAGACCCGTGGGACCAACCAGGACCTAGCACAGATACGCAGTATTTT
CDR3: CSVEDPWDQPGPSTDTQYF

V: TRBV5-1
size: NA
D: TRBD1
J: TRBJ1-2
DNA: TGCGCCAGCAGCAAGGGACAGGGGGTGAGCTATGGCTACACCTTC
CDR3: CASSKGQGVSYGYTF

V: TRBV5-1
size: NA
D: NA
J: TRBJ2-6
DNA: TGCGCCAGCAGCTTGGATTCGGCGGTCAACGTCCTGACTTTC
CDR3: CASSLDSAVNVLTF

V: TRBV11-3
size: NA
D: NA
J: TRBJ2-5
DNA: TGTGCCAGCAGATTAGGCAGGGAAGAGACCCAGTACTTC
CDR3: CASRLGREETQYF

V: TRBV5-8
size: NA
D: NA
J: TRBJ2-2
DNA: TGTGCCAGCAGCTTGGAGGTGGTCGGAAACACCGGGGAGCTGTTTTTT
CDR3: CASSLEVVGNTGELFF

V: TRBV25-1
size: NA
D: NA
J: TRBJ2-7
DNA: TGTGCCAGCGGAGAGTTCGGTCAGTACTTC
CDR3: CASGEFGQYF

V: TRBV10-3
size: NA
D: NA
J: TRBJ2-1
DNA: TGTGCCACCTACTCGTCAGGGGTCTCCTACAATGAGCAGTTCTTC
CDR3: CATYSSGVSYNEQFF

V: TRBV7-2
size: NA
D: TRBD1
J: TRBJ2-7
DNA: TGTGCCAGCAGCTTGGGACAGGGAAAGTACGAGCAGTACTTC
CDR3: CASSLGQGKYEQYF

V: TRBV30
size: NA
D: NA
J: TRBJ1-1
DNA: TGTGCCTGGAGTCCGATGAACACTGAAGCTTTCTTT
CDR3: CAWSPMNTEAFF

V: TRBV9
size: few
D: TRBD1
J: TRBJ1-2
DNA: TGTGCCAGCAGCGTAACGGGGACAGATAACTATGGCTACACCTTC
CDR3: CASSVTGTDNYGYTF

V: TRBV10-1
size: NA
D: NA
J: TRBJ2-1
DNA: TGCGCCAGCCAAAACCCCAGCGTGATCCCCAATGAGCAGTTCTTC
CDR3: CASQNPSVIPNEQFF

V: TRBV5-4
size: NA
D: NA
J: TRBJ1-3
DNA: TGTGCCAGCAGCAGGGAGCGAAGCTCTGGAAACACCATATATTTT
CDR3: CASSRERSSGNTIYF

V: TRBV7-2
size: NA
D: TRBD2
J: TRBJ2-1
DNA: TGTGCCAGCAGCAGATTGTCTAGCGGGAGTCTGTCCTACAATGAGCAGTTCTTC
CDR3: CASSRLSSGSLSYNEQFF

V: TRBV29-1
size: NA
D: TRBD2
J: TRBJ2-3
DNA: TGCAGCGTCTTACCTAGCGGGATATCAGATACGCAGTATTTT
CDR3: CSVLPSGISDTQYF

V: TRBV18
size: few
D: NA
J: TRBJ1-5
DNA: TGTGCCAGCTCACCACAGGGAATTGGTAGCAATCAGCCCCAGCATTTT
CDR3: CASSPQGIGSNQPQHF

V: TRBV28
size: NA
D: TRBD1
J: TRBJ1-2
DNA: TGTGCCAGCAGCTCGAGGCGCCGGGACAGGGCTTATGGCTACACCTTC
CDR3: CASSSRRRDRAYGYTF

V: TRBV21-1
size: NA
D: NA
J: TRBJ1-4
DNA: TGTGCCAGCAGCAAAGTAGGGGAAAAACTGTTTTTT
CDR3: CASSKVGEKLFF

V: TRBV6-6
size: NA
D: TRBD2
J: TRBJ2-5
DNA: TGTGCCAGCAGTTCTAGCGGTACAGAGACCCAGTACTTC
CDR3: CASSSSGTETQYF

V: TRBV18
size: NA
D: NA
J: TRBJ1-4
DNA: TGTGCCAGCAAACAGATTAGTAATGAAAAACTGTTTTTT
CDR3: CASKQISNEKLFF

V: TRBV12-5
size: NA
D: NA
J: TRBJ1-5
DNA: TGTGCTAGTGGTTTGGTAATGGGGGGCAGCAATCAGCCCCAGCATTTT
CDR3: CASGLVMGGSNQPQHF

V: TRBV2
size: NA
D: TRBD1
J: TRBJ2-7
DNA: TGTGCCAGCAGTGAAGTTGGGACAGATTACGAGCAGTACTTC
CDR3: CASSEVGTDYEQYF

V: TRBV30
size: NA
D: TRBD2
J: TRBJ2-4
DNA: TGTGCCTTCACGGGAGGGACCTCAGGCATTCAGTACTTC
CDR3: CAFTGGTSGIQYF